This TCR beta chain was identified in a study of T-cell memory formation after mild COVID-19. Across the study: Clustering of TCRs was largely donor specific. Study outcomes and limitations: Certain responding clones were present in pre-infection memory, suggesting participation of cross-reactive memory.

This clonotype was counted many times. The antigen is undetermined. A read error may account for a junction end that differs from germline. TCRdb ran MiXCR on the 5' RACE reads and lists one entry per CDR3 protein. The sample contains approximately 570,000 distinct CDR3 sequences, roughly 17% of which appear only once. This CDR3 is built from 13 residues. Germline lookup yields CDR1 SEHNR and CDR2 FQNEAQ (reference sequence). The chain uses TRBV7-9 and TRBJ2-1; the D is unclear. The TCR was taken from an adult woman who had mild COVID-19 (a few samples of this study predate the infection). Cell type and time point are not known. The sample was PBMCs or a T cell subset sorted from them (not recorded which). The CDR3 protein is CASSWASYNEQFF. CDR3 sequence (DNA): TGTGCCAGCAGTTGGGCATCCTATAATGAGCAGTTCTTC. Looking up the rest from reference TRBV7-9 and TRBJ2-1 gives the full variable domain: DTGVSQNPRHKITKRGQNVTFRCDPISEHNRLYWYRQTLGQGPEFLTYFQNEAQLEKSRLLSDRFSAERPKGSFSTLEIQRTEQGDSAMYLCASSWASYNEQFFGPGTRLTVL.